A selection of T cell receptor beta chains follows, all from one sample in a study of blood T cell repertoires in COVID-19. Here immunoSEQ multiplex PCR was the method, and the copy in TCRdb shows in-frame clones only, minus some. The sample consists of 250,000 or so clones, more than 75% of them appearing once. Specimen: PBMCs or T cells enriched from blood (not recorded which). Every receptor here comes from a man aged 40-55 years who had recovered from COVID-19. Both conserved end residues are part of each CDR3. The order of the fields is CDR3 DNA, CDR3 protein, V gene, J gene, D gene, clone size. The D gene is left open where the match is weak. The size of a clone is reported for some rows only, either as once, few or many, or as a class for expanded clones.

TGTGCCAGCAGCCTCGGACAGGCTGGAAACACCATATATTTT,CASSLGQAGNTIYF,TRBV3-1/TRBV3-2,TRBJ1-3,TRBD1,-
TGTGCCAGCAGGGCTCGGGGGGGGCGTAATGAAGCTTTCTTT,CASRARGGRNEAFF,TRBV2,TRBJ1-1,-,-
TGCGCCAGCAGCGCCCACAGGGACGGCTACACCTTC,CASSAHRDGYTF,TRBV5-1,TRBJ1-2,-,-
TGCGCCAGCAGCTCCAGGGGGACCATGAACACTGAAGCTTTCTTT,CASSSRGTMNTEAFF,TRBV5-1,TRBJ1-1,TRBD1,-
TGTGCCAGTAGTCCACAAGGGACAGCTTCCTACGAGCAGTACTTC,CASSPQGTASYEQYF,TRBV19,TRBJ2-7,TRBD1,-
TGTGCCAGCAGTGGCTGGGCTAGCGGGATTGGAGAGACCCAGTACTTC,CASSGWASGIGETQYF,TRBV2,TRBJ2-5,TRBD2,-
TGTGCCTGGAGTGTCCTACAGGCTGTCTCACCCCTCCACTTT,CAWSVLQAVSPLHF,TRBV30,TRBJ1-6,-,-
TGTGCCAGCAGTTACTCAGATAGTAATGAAAAACTGTTTTTT,CASSYSDSNEKLFF,TRBV6-5,TRBJ1-4,-,-
TGTGCCAGCCTTCGGCAGGGCCACACTGAAGCTTTCTTT,CASLRQGHTEAFF,TRBV28,TRBJ1-1,-,few
TGTGCCAGCAGCTTATACGGAGGTCCGAACACTGAAGCTTTCTTT,CASSLYGGPNTEAFF,TRBV5-8,TRBJ1-1,-,-
TGTGCCAGCAGCGCCCCCTCTAGGAATGAGCAGTTCTTC,CASSAPSRNEQFF,TRBV7-2,TRBJ2-1,-,once
TGTGCCAGCAGCATTGACAGGACGAATCAGCCCCAGCATTTT,CASSIDRTNQPQHF,TRBV5-4,TRBJ1-5,-,-
TGTGCCTGGAGCGTTAGCGGGGGGGTATACGAGCAGTACTTC,CAWSVSGGVYEQYF,TRBV30,TRBJ2-7,TRBD2,-
TGCAGCGTTGATGGGACTAGCGGCTCCTACGAGCAGTACTTC,CSVDGTSGSYEQYF,TRBV29-1,TRBJ2-7,TRBD2,-
TGTGCCAGTAGTACCCAACAGGGGGCCTATGGCGGGGAGCTGTTTTTT,CASSTQQGAYGGELFF,TRBV19,TRBJ2-2,TRBD1,-
TGTGCCAGCAGCTTAGGGCGGTTACGAAGGACCTACGAGCAGTACTTC,CASSLGRLRRTYEQYF,TRBV11-2,TRBJ2-7,-,-
TGTGCCAGCAGTTACCGCCAGGGGGCGGGAAACATTCAGTACTTC,CASSYRQGAGNIQYF,TRBV27,TRBJ2-4,TRBD1,-
TGTGCCAGCAGCCAAGTAGGGACAGGAAGTGCAACTAATGAAAAACTGTTTTTT,CASSQVGTGSATNEKLFF,TRBV3-1/TRBV3-2,TRBJ1-4,TRBD1,-
TGTGCCATCACAGGGACAGGGGGCGACTATGGCTACACCTTC,CAITGTGGDYGYTF,TRBV10-3,TRBJ1-2,TRBD1,once
TGTGCCAGTCAGAATCAAAACAGGGAAAATGAAAAACTGTTTTTT,CASQNQNRENEKLFF,TRBV19,TRBJ1-4,-,-
TGTGCCAGCAGCGTAGAGGTAATAGGGGCTGGCTACACCTTC,CASSVEVIGAGYTF,TRBV9,TRBJ1-2,-,-
TGTGCCAGTAGTATTGGGCCAGCTAGCACAGATACGCAGTATTTT,CASSIGPASTDTQYF,TRBV19,TRBJ2-3,-,-
TGTGCCAGCAGCCAACATCTAGCGGGGGGCGTTACCGGGGAGCTGTTTTTT,CASSQHLAGGVTGELFF,TRBV3-1/TRBV3-2,TRBJ2-2,TRBD2,once
TGTGCCAGCTCACCCCTGGACAGGGGGAACAATGAGCAGTTCTTC,CASSPLDRGNNEQFF,TRBV18,TRBJ2-1,TRBD1,-
TGTGCCAGCAGTGAACCCCCAGGGTATCAGCCCCAGCATTTT,CASSEPPGYQPQHF,TRBV6-1,TRBJ1-5,-,-
TGCGCCAGCAGCCTCTTGCCGTGGACAGGCTTCGCCGAGGAATATGGCTACACCTTC,CASSLLPWTGFAEEYGYTF,TRBV5-1,TRBJ1-2,TRBD1,-
TGTGCCAGCAGCACCGGCGGGGACGGACGACCCTACGAGCAGTACTTC,CASSTGGDGRPYEQYF,TRBV7-9,TRBJ2-7,-,-
TGTGCCAGCAGTCCCAAAATAAGGGGCTACGAGCAGTACTTC,CASSPKIRGYEQYF,TRBV6-6,TRBJ2-7,-,once
TGTGCCAGCAGTCTCAGGGAAGGCTATGGCTACACCTTC,CASSLREGYGYTF,TRBV6-4,TRBJ1-2,-,-
TGTGCCAGCCTTTGGCAGGAATATGGCTACACCTTC,CASLWQEYGYTF,TRBV5-8,TRBJ1-2,-,few
TGTGCCAGCAGCCAAGATCTGGGCTCTAACATTGCGGAGACCCAGTACTTC,CASSQDLGSNIAETQYF,TRBV4-2,TRBJ2-5,-,once
TGCGCCAGCAGCTTGGATGCGGGGAGCTCCTACAATGAGCAGTTCTTC,CASSLDAGSSYNEQFF,TRBV5-1,TRBJ2-1,-,once
TGTGCCAGCAGCCCGGGACTAGCGGGGCGGGCAGATACGCAGTATTTT,CASSPGLAGRADTQYF,TRBV7-2,TRBJ2-3,TRBD2,-
TGTGCCAGCAGCTTGGCCGGGGGGACCGGGGAGCTGTTTTTT,CASSLAGGTGELFF,TRBV5-4,TRBJ2-2,TRBD2,-
TGTGCCAGCAGCCCGACGGGGTTCTACGAGCAGTACTTC,CASSPTGFYEQYF,TRBV5-6,TRBJ2-7,-,-
TGTGCCAGCAGCGAGGGGGTCTATGGCAATCAGCCCCAGCATTTT,CASSEGVYGNQPQHF,TRBV9,TRBJ1-5,-,-
TGCAGCGTAGACCAGGGGGCTGACGGCTACACCTTC,CSVDQGADGYTF,TRBV29-1,TRBJ1-2,TRBD1,-
TGTGCCAGCAGTTACTCCGGGGGAAACAATCAGCCCCAGCATTTT,CASSYSGGNNQPQHF,TRBV6-2/TRBV6-3,TRBJ1-5,-,once
TGTGCCAGCAGCATACAGCGACTAGCGGGCCCCAATGAGCAGTTCTTC,CASSIQRLAGPNEQFF,TRBV6-2/TRBV6-3,TRBJ2-1,TRBD2,-
TGTGCCACCAGTGATTATACGAGGGATGAAGAGACCCAGTACTTC,CATSDYTRDEETQYF,TRBV24-1,TRBJ2-5,-,-
TGTGCCAGCAGCTTAGGCGGGGGGCCATTTCAGGAGACCCAGTACTTC,CASSLGGGPFQETQYF,TRBV11-3,TRBJ2-5,TRBD2,-
TGTGCCAGTAGTATTATTCGGACAGGGGGCGGGAGCACTGAAGCTTTCTTT,CASSIIRTGGGSTEAFF,TRBV19,TRBJ1-1,TRBD1,-
TGTGCCAGCTCACCACTTGACAGCTCTGGAAACACCATATATTTT,CASSPLDSSGNTIYF,TRBV18,TRBJ1-3,-,-
TGTGCCAGCACCCCCGGGTTAGGTGGCTACACCTTC,CASTPGLGGYTF,TRBV12-3/TRBV12-4,TRBJ1-2,-,-
TGTGCCAGAAGCTCGAGCGGGGTTAAGCGGGGGCCCCGAAATGAGCAGTTCTTC,CARSSSGVKRGPRNEQFF,TRBV5-3,TRBJ2-1,TRBD2,-
TGTGCCAGCAGCCCCTGGGTAGCGGGGGGTCAAGATACGCAGTATTTT,CASSPWVAGGQDTQYF,TRBV3-1/TRBV3-2,TRBJ2-3,TRBD2,-
TGTGCCAGCTCCCGTATGGTCCAGCGGGTTGAGACCCAGTACTTC,CASSRMVQRVETQYF,TRBV7-8,TRBJ2-5,-,-
TGCGCCAGCAGCTTGGCCGGGACTAGCGGCTTGAACACCGGGGAGCTGTTTTTT,CASSLAGTSGLNTGELFF,TRBV5-1,TRBJ2-2,TRBD2,-
TGTGCCAGCAGTGACCAGGGATTAGAGCTTTCTGAAGCTTTCTTT,CASSDQGLELSEAFF,TRBV6-4,TRBJ1-1,-,-
TGTGCCAGCAGCTTGGACAGGGACCAAGAGACCCAGTACTTC,CASSLDRDQETQYF,TRBV5-4,TRBJ2-5,-,-